The clone carrying this T cell receptor beta chain was recorded many times. The sample belongs to a study of T cells after posttransplantation cyclophosphamide. Sequencing used immunoSEQ multiplex PCR; TCRdb keeps in-frame clones, though not all of them. The table lists tens of thousands of clones, with no singletons. Trimming took 6 bases from V and 1 from J, leaving 9 bases between them. This CDR3 spans 14 amino acids. The related graft donor's blood sample was taken on the day of bone marrow donation. Material: PBMCs. The TCR comes from a woman under 40 in good health and a related stem cell transplant donor. This rearrangement joins TRBV12-3 or TRBV12-4 to TRBJ2-2, with D possibly TRBD1 on 6 matching bases. The CDR3 bases are TGTGCCAGCAGATGGGGACAGAACACCGGGGAGCTGTTTTTT. It is translated as CASRWGQNTGELFF.